The 9 T cell receptor beta chains below were found in one sample sequenced in a study of cytomegalovirus exposure and HLA in healthy donors. The method was immunoSEQ multiplex PCR; TCRdb's version includes in-frame clones alone and lacks a portion of them. The sample includes over 150,000 clones, roughly four fifths seen only once; the top ten take 2.5% to 3%. The sample comprised PBMCs. The receptors shown here come from a woman under 30 in good health and CMV-seropositive.

This clone has a single count. The CDR3 DNA reads TGCGCCAGCAGCCTCGGGACAGGGGGTCACCTCCGACCTGGGGCCAACGTCCTGACTTTC. Its translation is CASSLGTGGHLRPGANVLTF. This chain links TRBV4-1 with TRBJ2-6; the match to TRBD1 covers 11 bases. Germline CDR1 is MGHRA and CDR2 is YSYEKL. The junction had 13 bases not matched to a gene; V was cut back by 4 bases and J by 2 bases. The CDR3 extends over 20 amino acids.

This clone was seen at least ten times. The CDR3 spells CASSEPPGGIANTGELFF. CDR3 nucleotides: TGTGCCAGCAGTGAGCCCCCGGGGGGCATCGCGAACACCGGGGAGCTGTTTTTT. The V call is TRBV25-1, the J call TRBJ2-2; a possible D gene is TRBD2 (7 bases). Between the trimmed V and J ends, which lost 3 bases and 0 bases, there was a span of 17 bases. The CDR3 contains 18 residues. Germline CDR1 reads MGHDK; CDR2 reads SYGVNS.

This chain joins TRBV9 and TRBJ1-1; TRBD1 might be the D (5 bases). This CDR3 region has 13 residues. The ends were cut back, 0 bases at V and 8 bases at J, with 11 bases in the middle. Germline CDR1 is SGDLS and CDR2 is YYNGEE. CDR3 sequence: CASSVEDSLEAFF. DNA for the CDR3: TGTGCCAGCAGCGTAGAAGACAGTTTAGAAGCTTTCTTT.

The chain couples TRBV2 to TRBJ1-2; D unclear. This CDR3 is 13 amino acids long. Germline V CDR1 and CDR2: SNHLY, FYNNEI. V lost 4 bases, J lost 4 bases, and 10 bases lay in between. CDR3 DNA: TGTGCCAGCAGTGTGGTACAGATCTATGGCTACACCTTC. As protein: CASSVVQIYGYTF.

This chain connects TRBV10-3 to TRBJ1-1, with TRBD1 matching 8 bases. This CDR3 comprises 14 residues. CDR1 is ENHRY and CDR2 is SYGVKD in the germline V gene. V gave up 6 bases and J gave up 5 bases; unmatched junction bases: 8. CDR3 in amino acids: CAIRPTGDGTEAFF. The CDR3 nucleotides are TGTGCCATCAGGCCGACAGGGGATGGAACTGAAGCTTTCTTT.

The gene calls are TRBV19 and TRBJ2-1, with D tentatively TRBD1 (5 bases). Trimming took 5 bases from V and 2 from J, leaving 10 bases between them. This CDR3 is built from 14 residues. Germline lookup yields CDR1 LNHDA and CDR2 SQIVND (reference sequence). The CDR3 here is CASSLAGTYNEQFF. CDR3 coding DNA: TGTGCCAGTAGTTTAGCAGGGACCTACAATGAGCAGTTCTTC.

This clone appeared a few times. The genes are TRBV9 and TRBJ2-3, with D tentatively TRBD1 (6 bases). Germline CDR1 reads SGDLS; CDR2 reads YYNGEE. Trimming pared 0 bases from V and 4 bases from J, leaving 12 bases between. CDR3 size: 15 residues. In DNA, the CDR3 is TGTGCCAGCAGCGTAGGGACACAGGGTCCAGATACGCAGTATTTT. Translating it yields CASSVGTQGPDTQYF. Using reference TRBV9 and TRBJ2-3 for the parts outside the CDR3, the full variable domain is DSGVTQTPKHLITATGQRVTLRCSPRSGDLSVYWYQQSLDQGLQFLIQYYNGEERAKGNILERFSAQQFPDLHSELNLSSLELGDSALYFCASSVGTQGPDTQYFGPGTRLTVL.

This chain joins TRBV5-5 and TRBJ2-7; D is undetermined. Trimming removed 2 bases from V and 0 bases from J, with 6 bases in between. The CDR3 is made up of 13 amino acids. The germline V gene encodes CDR1 SGHKS and CDR2 YYEKEE (reference sequence). Here the CDR3 DNA reads TGTGCCAGCAGCTTAATGAGCTCCTACGAGCAGTACTTC. Its translation is CASSLMSSYEQYF.

This clone showed up just a few times. The genes are TRBV9 and TRBJ1-1; D is ambiguous. V was pared by 4 bases and J by 1 base, with 8 bases between. Germline CDR1 SGDLS, CDR2 YYNGEE. This CDR3 is 13 amino acids long. The CDR3 DNA is TGTGCCAGCAGCCCAGCGGGGAACACTGAAGCTTTCTTT. Amino acids: CASSPAGNTEAFF.